This T cell receptor beta chain derives from a study of T cell changes during pregnancy in multiple sclerosis. Method: immunoSEQ multiplex PCR; TCRdb's copy keeps in-frame clones and lacks some. Here the sample spans roughly 100,000 clones, about 90% being singletons. Germline V gene lookup returns CDR1 SGHNT and CDR2 YYREEE (reference sequence). V was clipped by 5 bases and J by 6 bases, with 15 bases between them. The CDR3 is made up of 15 amino acids. The sequence derives from a female donor with multiple sclerosis, enrolled in a pregnancy study. Sequenced here: peripheral blood, sampled after pregnancy. The chain joins TRBV5-4 to TRBJ1-6, with D perhaps matching TRBD1 (5 bases). Written as DNA, the CDR3 is TGTGCCAGCAGGGGGGGACCGGGGTTTAATTCACCCCTCCACTTT. Translation gives CASRGGPGFNSPLHF.